This TCR beta chain was captured in a study of OX40 agonist ivuxolimab in advanced cancers. Whole-study results and caveats: The study found that CD8+ T cells averaged more expanded clones than CD4+. Blood T cells, both CD4+ and CD8+, expanded clonally by week 6 at 0.1 to 3.0 mg/kg.

The CDR3 is made up of 13 amino acids. Germline V lookup: CDR1 SEHNR, CDR2 FQNEAQ (reference sequence). Trimming cost V 5 bases and J 8 bases, with 12 bases left between them. A remark on this clone: Its specificity is not known.

Repertoires were generated with immunoSEQ multiplex PCR, while TCRdb's copy carries only in-frame clones and drops some. The sample contains tens of thousands of clones, more than 75% of which appear only once. This receptor was taken from an adult with an advanced solid tumor such as melanoma, head and neck, liver or kidney cancer. The V call is TRBV7-9, the J call TRBJ1-4, with unresolved D. The specimen was CD4+ or CD8+ T cells sorted from blood, collected in a trial of the OX40 agonist ivuxolimab. This chain's CDR3 is CASSQRLYEKLFF. The CDR3 region has the DNA TGTGCCAGCAGCCAACGGTTGTACGAAAAACTGTTTTTT.